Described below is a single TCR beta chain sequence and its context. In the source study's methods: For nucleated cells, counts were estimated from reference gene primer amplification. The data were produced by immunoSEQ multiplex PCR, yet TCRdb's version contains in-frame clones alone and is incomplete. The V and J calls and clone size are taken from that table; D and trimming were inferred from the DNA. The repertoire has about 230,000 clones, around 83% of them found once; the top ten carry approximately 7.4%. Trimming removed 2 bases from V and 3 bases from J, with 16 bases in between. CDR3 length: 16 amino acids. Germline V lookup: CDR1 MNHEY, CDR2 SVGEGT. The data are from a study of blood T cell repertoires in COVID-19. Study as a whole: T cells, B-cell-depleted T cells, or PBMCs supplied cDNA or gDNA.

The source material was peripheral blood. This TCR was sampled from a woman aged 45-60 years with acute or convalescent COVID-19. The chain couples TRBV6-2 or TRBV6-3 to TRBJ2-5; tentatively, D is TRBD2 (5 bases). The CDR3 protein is CASSYPLARKEETQYF. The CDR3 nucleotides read TGTGCCAGCAGTTACCCGTTAGCGAGAAAGGAAGAGACCCAGTACTTC.